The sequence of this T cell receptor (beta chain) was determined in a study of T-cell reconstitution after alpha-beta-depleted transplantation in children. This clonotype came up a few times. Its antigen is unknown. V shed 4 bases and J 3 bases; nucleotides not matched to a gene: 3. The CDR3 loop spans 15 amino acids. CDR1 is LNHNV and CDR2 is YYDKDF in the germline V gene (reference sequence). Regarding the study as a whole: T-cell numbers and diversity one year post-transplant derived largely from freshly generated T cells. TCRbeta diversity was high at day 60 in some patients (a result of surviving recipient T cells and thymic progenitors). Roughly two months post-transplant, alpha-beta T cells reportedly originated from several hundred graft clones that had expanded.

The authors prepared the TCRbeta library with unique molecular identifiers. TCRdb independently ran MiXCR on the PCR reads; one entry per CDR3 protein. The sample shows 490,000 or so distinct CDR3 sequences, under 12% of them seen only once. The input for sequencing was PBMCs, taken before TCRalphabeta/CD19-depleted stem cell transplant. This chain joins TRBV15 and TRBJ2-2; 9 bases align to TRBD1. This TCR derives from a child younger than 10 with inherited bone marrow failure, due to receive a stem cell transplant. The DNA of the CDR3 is TGTGCCACCAGCATGGGACAGGGTGACACCGGGGAGCTGTTTTTT. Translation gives CATSMGQGDTGELFF.